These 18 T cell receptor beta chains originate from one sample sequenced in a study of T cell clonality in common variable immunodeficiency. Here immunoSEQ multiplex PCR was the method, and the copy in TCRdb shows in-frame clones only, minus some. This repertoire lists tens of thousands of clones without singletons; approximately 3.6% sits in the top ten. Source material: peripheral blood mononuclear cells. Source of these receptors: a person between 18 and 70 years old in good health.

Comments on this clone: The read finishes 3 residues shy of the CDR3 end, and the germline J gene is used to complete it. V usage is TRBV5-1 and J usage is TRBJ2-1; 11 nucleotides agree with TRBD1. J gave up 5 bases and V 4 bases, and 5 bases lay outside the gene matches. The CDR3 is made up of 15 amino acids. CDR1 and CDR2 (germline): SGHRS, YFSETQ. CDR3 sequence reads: CASSQGTGGNNEQFF. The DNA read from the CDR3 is TGCGCCAGCAGCCAGGGGACAGGGGGGAACAATGAG.

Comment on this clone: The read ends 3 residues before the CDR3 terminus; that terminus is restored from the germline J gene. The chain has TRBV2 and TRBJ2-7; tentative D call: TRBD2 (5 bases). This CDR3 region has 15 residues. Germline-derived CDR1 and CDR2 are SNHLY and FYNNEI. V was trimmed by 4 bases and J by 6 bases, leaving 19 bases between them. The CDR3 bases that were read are TGTGCCAGCAGTGTGCCCTTCGAGGGCCATGGCGAG. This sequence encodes CASSVPFEGHGE. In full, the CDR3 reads CASSVPFEGHGEQYF.

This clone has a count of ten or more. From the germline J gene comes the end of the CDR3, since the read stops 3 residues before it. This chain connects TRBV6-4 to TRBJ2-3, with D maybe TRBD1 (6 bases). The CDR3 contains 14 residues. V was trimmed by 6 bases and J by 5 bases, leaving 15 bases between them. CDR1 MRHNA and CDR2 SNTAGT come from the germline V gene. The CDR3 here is CASSTGFQQDTQYF. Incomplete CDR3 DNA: TGTGCCAGCAGCACAGGGTTTCAGCAAGATACG.

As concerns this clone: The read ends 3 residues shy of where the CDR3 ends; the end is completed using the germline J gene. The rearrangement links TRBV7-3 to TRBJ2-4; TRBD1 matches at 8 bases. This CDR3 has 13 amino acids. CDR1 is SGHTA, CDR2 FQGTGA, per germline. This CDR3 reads CASSLATGVGQYF. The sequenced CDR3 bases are TGTGCCAGCAGCTTAGCGACAGGGGTAGGT.

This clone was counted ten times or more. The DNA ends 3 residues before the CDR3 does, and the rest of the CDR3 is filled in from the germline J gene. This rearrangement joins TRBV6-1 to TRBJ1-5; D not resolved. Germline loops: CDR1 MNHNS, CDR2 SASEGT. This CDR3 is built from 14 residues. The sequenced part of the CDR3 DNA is TGTGCCAGCAGTGAAGAGGAGGGTGTGGAACCC. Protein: CASSEEEGVEP. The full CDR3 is CASSEEEGVEPQHF.

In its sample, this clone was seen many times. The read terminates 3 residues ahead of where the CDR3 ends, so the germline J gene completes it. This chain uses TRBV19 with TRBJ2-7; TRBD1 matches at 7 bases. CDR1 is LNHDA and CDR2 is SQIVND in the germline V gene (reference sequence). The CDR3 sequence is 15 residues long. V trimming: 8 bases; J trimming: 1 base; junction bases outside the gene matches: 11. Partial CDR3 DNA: TGTGCCAGTTCGACCTCCGGGACAGCGTCCTACGAG. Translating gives CASSTSGTASYE. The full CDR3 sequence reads CASSTSGTASYEQYF.

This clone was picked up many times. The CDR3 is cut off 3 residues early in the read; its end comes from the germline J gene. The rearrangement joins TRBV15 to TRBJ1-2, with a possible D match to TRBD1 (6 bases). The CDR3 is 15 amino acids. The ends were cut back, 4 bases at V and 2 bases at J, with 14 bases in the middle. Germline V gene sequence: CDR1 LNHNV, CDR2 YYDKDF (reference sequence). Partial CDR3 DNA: TGTGCCACCAGCAACCGGGACACTTTGAACTATGGC. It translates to CATSNRDTLNYG. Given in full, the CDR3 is CATSNRDTLNYGYTF.

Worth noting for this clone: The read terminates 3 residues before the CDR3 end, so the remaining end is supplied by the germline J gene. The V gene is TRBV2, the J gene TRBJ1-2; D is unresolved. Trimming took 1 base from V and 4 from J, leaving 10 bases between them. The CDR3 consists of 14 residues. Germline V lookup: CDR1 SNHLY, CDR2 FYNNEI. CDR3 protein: CASSEGASLYGYTF. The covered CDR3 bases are TGTGCCAGCAGTGAAGGAGCATCCCTCTATGGC.

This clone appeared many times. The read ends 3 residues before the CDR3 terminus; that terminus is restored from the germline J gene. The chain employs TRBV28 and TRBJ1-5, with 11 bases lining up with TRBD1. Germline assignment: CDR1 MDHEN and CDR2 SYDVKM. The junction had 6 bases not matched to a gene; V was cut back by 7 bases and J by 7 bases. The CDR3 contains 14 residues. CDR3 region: CASKKGQGGQPQHF. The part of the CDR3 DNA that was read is TGTGCCAGCAAAAAGGGACAGGGGGGACAGCCC. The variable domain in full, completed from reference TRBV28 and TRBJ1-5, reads DVKVTQSSRYLVKRTGEKVFLECVQDMDHENMFWYRQDPGLGLRLIYFSYDVKMKEKGDIPEGYSVSREKKERFSLILESASTNQTSMYLCASKKGQGGQPQHFGDGTRLSIL.

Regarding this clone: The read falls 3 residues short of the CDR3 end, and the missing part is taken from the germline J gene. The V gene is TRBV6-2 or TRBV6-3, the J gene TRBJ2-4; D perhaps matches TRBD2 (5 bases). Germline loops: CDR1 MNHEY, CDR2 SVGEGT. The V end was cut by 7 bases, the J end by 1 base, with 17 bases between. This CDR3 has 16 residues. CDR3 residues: CASTQTGAVAKNIQYF. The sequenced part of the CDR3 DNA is TGTGCCAGCACCCAAACCGGAGCGGTTGCCAAAAACATT.

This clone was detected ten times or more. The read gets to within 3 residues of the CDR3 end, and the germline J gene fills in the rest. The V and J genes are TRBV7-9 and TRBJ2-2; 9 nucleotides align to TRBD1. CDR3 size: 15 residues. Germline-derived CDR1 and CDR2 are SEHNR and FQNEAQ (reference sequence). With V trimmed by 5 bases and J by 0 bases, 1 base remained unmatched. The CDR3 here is CASSRDRANTGELFF. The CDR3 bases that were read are TGTGCCAGCAGCCGGGACAGGGCGAACACCGGGGAG. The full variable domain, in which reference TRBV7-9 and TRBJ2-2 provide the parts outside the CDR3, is DTGVSQNPRHKITKRGQNVTFRCDPISEHNRLYWYRQTLGQGPEFLTYFQNEAQLEKSRLLSDRFSAERPKGSFSTLEIQRTEQGDSAMYLCASSRDRANTGELFFGEGSRLTVL.

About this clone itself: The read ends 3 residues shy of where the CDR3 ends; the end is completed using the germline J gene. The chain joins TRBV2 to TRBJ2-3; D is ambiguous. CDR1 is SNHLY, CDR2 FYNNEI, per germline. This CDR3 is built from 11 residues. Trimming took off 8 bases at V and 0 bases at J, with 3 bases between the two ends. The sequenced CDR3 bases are TGTGCCAGCTCTAGCACAGATACG. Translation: CASSSTDT. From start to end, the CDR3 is CASSSTDTQYF.

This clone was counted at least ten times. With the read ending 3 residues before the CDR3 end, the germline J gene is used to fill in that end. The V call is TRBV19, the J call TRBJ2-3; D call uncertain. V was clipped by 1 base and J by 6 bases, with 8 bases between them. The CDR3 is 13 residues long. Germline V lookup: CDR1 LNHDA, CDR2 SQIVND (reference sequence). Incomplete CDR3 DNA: TGTGCCAGTAGTATAGGCCTCGGGGATACG. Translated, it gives CASSIGLGDT. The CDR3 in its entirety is CASSIGLGDTQYF. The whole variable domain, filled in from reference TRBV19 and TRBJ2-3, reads DGGITQSPKYLFRKEGQNVTLSCEQNLNHDAMYWYRQDPGQGLRLIYYSQIVNDFQKGDIAEGYSVSREKKESFPLTVTSAQKNPTAFYLCASSIGLGDTQYFGPGTRLTVL.

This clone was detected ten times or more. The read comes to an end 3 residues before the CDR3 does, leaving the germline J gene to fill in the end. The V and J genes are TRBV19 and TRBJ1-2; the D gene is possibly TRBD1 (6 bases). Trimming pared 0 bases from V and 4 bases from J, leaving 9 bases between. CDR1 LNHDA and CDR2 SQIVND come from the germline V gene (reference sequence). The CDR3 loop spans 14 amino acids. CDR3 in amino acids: CASSIDQGTYGYTF. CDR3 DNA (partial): TGTGCCAGTAGTATAGATCAGGGGACCTATGGC.

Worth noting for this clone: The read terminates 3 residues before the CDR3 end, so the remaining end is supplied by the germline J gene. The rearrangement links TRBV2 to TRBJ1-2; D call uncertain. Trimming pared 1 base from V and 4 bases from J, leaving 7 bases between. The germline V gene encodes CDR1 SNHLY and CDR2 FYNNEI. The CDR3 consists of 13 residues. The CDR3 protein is CASSEGLGYGYTF. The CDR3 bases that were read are TGTGCCAGCAGTGAAGGCCTCGGCTATGGC.

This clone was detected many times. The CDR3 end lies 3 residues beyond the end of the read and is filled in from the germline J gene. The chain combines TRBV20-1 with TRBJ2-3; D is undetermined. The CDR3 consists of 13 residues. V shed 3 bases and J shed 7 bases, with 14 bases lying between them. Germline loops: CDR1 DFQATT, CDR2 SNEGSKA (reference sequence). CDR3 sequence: CSASLHVSNTQYF. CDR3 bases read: TGCAGTGCTAGTTTACACGTTTCCAATACG.

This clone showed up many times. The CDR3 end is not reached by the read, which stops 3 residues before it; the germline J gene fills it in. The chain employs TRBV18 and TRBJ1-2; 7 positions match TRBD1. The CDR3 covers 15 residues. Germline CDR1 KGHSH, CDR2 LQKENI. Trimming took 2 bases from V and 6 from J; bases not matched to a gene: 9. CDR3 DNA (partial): TGTGCCAGCTCACCAACGGCGGCAGGGGGTAATGGC. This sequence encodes CASSPTAAGGNG. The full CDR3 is CASSPTAAGGNGYTF.

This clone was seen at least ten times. The CDR3 spells CASSPPKTSGIYNEQFF. The CDR3 DNA, read in part, is TGTGCCAGCTCACCACCGAAGACTAGCGGCATCTACAATGAG. This chain connects TRBV18 to TRBJ2-1; 9 bases align to TRBD2. The CDR3 end lies 3 residues beyond the end of the read and is filled in from the germline J gene. Germline trimming cut 0 bases from V and 3 bases from J; bases unmatched to any gene: 6. Looked up from germline, CDR1 is KGHSH and CDR2 is LQKENI. The CDR3 loop spans 17 amino acids. The full variable domain, completed using reference TRBV18 and TRBJ2-1, is NAGVMQNPRHLVRRRGQEARLRCSPMKGHSHVYWYRQLPEEGLKFMVYLQKENIIDESGMPKERFSAEFPKEGPSILRIQQVVRGDSAAYFCASSPPKTSGIYNEQFFGPGTRLTVL.